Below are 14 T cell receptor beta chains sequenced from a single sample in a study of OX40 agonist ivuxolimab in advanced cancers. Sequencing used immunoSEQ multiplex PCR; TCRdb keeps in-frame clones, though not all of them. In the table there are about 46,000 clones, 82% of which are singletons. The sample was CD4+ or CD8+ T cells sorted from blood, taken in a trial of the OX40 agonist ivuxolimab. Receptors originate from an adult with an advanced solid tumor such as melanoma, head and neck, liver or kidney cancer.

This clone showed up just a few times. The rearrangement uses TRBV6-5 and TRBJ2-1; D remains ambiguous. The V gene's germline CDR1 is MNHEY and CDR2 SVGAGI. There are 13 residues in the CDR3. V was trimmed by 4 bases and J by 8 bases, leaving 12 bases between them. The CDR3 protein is CASSFGSWDEQFF. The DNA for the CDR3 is TGTGCCAGCAGTTTCGGGTCGTGGGATGAGCAGTTCTTC.

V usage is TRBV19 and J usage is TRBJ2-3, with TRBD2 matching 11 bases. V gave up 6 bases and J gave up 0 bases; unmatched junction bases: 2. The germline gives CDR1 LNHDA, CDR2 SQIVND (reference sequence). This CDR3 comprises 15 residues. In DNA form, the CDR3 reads TGTGCCAGTAGCCGACTAGCGGGGAGCACAGATACGCAGTATTTT. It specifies CASSRLAGSTDTQYF.

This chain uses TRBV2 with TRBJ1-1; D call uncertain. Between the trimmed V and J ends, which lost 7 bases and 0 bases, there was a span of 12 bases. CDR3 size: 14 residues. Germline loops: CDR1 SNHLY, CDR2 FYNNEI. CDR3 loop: CASIVEAMNTEAFF. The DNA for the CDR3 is TGTGCCAGCATAGTCGAGGCCATGAACACTGAAGCTTTCTTT.

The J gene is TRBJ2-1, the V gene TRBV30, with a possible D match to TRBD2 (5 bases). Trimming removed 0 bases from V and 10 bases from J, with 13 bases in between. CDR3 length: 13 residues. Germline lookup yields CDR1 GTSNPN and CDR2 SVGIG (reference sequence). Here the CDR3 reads CAWSVQIGGEQFF. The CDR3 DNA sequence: TGTGCCTGGAGTGTACAAATCGGCGGGGAGCAGTTCTTC. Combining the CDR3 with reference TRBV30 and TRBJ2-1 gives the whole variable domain SQTIHQWPATLVQPVGSPLSLECTVEGTSNPNLYWYRQAAGRGLQLLFYSVGIGQISSEVPQNLSASRPQDRQFILSSKKLLLSDSGFYLCAWSVQIGGEQFFGPGTRLTVL.

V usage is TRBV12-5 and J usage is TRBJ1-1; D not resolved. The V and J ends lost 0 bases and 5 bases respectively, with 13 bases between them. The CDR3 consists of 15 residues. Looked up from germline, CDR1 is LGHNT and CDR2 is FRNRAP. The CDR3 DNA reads TGTGCTAGTGGTTTGGTTAGTGGGCGGAATACTGAAGCTTTCTTT. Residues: CASGLVSGRNTEAFF.

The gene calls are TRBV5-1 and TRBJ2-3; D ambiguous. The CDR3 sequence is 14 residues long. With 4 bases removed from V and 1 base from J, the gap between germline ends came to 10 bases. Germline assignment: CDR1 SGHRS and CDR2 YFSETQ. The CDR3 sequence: CASSVLTGTDTQYF. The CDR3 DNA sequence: TGCGCCAGCAGCGTCCTAACCGGCACAGATACGCAGTATTTT.

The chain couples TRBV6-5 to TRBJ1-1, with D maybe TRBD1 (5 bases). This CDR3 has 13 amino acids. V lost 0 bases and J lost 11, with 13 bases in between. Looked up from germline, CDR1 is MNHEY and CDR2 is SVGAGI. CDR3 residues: CASSYSAGDEAFF. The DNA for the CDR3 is TGTGCCAGCAGTTACTCGGCTGGGGACGAGGCTTTCTTT.

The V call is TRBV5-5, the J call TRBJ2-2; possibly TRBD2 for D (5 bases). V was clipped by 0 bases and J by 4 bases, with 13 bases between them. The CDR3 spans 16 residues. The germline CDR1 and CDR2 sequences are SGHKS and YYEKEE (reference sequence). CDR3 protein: CASSLAPGGSTGELFF. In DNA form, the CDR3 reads TGTGCCAGCAGCTTGGCCCCAGGCGGGTCCACCGGGGAGCTGTTTTTT.

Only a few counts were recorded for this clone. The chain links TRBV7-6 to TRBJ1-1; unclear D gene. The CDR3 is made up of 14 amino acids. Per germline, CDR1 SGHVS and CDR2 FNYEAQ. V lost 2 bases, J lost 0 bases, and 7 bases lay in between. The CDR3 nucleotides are TGTGCCAGCAGCTTACGAACCATGAACACTGAAGCTTTCTTT. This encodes CASSLRTMNTEAFF. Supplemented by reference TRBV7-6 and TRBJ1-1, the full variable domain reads GAGVSQSPRYKVTKRGQDVALRCDPISGHVSLYWYRQALGQGPEFLTYFNYEAQQDKSGLPNDRFSAERPEGSISTLTIQRTEQRDSAMYRCASSLRTMNTEAFFGQGTRLTVV.

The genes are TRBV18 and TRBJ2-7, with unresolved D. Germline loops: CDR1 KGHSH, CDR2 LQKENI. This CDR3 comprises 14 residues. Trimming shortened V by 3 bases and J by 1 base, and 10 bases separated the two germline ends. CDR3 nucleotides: TGTGCCAGCTCACCGACGAGCCGATCCTACGAGCAGTACTTC. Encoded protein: CASSPTSRSYEQYF.

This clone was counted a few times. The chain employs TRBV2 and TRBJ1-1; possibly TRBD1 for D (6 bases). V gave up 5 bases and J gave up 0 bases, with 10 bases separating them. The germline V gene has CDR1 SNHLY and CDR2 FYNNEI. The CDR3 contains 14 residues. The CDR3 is CASSRGEMNTEAFF. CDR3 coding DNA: TGTGCCAGCAGTAGGGGGGAGATGAACACTGAAGCTTTCTTT.

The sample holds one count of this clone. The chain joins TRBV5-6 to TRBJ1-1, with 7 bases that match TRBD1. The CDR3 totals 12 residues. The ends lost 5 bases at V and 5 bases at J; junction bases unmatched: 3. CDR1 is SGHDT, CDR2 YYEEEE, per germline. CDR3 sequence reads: CASSRQGTEAFF. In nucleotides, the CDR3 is TGTGCCAGCAGTCGACAGGGAACTGAAGCTTTCTTT.

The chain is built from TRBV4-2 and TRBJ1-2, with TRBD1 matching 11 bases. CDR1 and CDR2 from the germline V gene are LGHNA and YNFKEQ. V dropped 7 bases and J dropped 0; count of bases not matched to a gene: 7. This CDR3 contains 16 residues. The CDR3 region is CASKLGQGAANYGYTF. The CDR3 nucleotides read TGTGCCAGCAAGCTAGGACAGGGGGCAGCTAACTATGGCTACACCTTC.

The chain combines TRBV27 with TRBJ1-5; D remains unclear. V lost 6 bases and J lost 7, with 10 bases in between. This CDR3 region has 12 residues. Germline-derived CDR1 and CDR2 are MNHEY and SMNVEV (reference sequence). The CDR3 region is CASSQGDQPQHF. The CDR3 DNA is TGTGCCAGCAGCCAAGGTGACCAGCCCCAGCATTTT.